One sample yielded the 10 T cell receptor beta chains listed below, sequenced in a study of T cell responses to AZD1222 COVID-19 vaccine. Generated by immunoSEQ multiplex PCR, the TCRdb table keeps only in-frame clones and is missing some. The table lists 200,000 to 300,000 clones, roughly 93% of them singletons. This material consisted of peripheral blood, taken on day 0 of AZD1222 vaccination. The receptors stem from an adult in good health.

The CDR3 nucleotides read TGTGCCAGCACCCGGGACCTCTATGGCTACACCTTC. Its protein is CASTRDLYGYTF. The chain has TRBV12-3 or TRBV12-4 and TRBJ1-2, with D possibly being TRBD1 (5 bases). CDR3 length: 12 amino acids. V lost 7 bases to trimming and J lost 4 bases, with 10 bases between them.

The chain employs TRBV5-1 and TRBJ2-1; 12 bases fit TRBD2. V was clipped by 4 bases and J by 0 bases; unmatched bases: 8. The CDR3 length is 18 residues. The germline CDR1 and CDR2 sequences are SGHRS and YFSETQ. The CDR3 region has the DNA TGCGCCAGCAGCAACTCCGGGACTAGCGGGCCCTCCTACAATGAGCAGTTCTTC. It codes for CASSNSGTSGPSYNEQFF.

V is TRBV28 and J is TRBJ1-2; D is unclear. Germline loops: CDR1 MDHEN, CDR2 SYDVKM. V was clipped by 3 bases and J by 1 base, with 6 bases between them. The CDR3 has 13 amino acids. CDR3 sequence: CASSLAYNYGYTF. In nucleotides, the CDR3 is TGTGCCAGCAGTTTGGCCTATAACTATGGCTACACCTTC.

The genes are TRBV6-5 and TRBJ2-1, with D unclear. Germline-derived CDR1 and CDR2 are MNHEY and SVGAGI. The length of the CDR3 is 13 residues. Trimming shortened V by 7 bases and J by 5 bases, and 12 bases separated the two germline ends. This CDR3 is CASNGFTNNEQFF. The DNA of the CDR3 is TGTGCCAGCAACGGTTTCACTAACAATGAGCAGTTCTTC.

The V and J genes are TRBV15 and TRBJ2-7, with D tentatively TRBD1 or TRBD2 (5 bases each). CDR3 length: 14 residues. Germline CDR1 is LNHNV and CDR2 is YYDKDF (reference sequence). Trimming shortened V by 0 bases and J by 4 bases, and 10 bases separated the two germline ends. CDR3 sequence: CATSRDGGPYEQYF. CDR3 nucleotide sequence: TGTGCCACCAGCAGAGATGGGGGTCCTTACGAGCAGTACTTC.

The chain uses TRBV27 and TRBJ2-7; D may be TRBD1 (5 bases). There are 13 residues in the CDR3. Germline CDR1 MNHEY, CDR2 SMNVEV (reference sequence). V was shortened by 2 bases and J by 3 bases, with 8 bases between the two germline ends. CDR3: CASSLGHLYEQYF. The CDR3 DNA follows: TGTGCCAGCAGTTTAGGACACCTCTACGAGCAGTACTTC.

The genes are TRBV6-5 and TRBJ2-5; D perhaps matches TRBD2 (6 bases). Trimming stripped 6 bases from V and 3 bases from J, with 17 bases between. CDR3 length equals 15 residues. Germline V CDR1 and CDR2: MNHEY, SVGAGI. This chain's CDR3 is CASSRSPGAKETQYF. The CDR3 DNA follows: TGTGCCAGCAGCCGATCTCCGGGAGCGAAAGAGACCCAGTACTTC.

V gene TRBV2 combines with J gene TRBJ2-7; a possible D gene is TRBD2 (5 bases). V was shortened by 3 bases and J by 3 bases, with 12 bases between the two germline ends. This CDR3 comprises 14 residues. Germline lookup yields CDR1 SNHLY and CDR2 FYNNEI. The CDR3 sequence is CASSDRNGDYEQYF. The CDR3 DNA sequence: TGTGCCAGCAGTGATCGGAACGGGGACTACGAGCAGTACTTC. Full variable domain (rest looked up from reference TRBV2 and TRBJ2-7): EPEVTQTPSHQVTQMGQEVILRCVPISNHLYFYWYRQILGQKVEFLVSFYNNEISEKSEIFDDQFSVERPDGSNFTLKIRSTKLEDSAMYFCASSDRNGDYEQYFGPGTRLTVT.

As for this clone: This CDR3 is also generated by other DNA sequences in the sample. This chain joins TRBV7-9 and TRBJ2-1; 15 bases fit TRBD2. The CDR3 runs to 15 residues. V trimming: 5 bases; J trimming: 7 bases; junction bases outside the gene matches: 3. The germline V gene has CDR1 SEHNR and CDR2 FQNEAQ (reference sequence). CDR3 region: CASSLGLAGGNEQFF. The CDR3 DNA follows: TGTGCCAGCAGCCTCGGACTAGCGGGGGGGAATGAGCAGTTCTTC. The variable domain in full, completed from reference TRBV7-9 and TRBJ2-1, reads DTGVSQNPRHKITKRGQNVTFRCDPISEHNRLYWYRQTLGQGPEFLTYFQNEAQLEKSRLLSDRFSAERPKGSFSTLEIQRTEQGDSAMYLCASSLGLAGGNEQFFGPGTRLTVL.

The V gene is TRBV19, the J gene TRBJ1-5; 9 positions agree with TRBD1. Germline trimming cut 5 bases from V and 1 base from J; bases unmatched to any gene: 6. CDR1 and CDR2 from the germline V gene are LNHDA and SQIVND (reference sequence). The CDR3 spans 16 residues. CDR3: CASSGTGGRSNQPQHF. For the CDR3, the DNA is TGTGCCAGTAGTGGAACAGGGGGCAGGAGCAATCAGCCCCAGCATTTT.